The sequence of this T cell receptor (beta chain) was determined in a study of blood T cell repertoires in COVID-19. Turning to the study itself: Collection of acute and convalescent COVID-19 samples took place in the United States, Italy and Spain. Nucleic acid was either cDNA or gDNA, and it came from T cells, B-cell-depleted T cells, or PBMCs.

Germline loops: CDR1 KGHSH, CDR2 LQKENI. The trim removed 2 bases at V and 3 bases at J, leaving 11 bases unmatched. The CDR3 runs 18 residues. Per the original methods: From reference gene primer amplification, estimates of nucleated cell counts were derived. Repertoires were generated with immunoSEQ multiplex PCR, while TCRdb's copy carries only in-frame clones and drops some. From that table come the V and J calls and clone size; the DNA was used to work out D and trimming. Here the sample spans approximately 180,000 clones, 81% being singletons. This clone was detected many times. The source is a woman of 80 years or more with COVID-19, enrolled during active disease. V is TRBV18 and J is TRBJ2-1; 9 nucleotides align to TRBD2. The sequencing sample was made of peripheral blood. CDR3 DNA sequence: TGTGCCAGCTCACCAAACAGGGGCGCTAGCGGGAACTACAATGAGCAGTTCTTC. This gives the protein CASSPNRGASGNYNEQFF.